This entry concerns a single T cell receptor (beta chain). Its antigen is undetermined. Treatment: some 19 received Ad26.COV2.S at low or high dose, single or two shots; 5 received placebo; per-sample allocation not given. Sampling was performed 63 days after the first vaccine or placebo injection. In Boston, an adult donor aged 18-55 years took part. Vaccination used an Ad26 vector expressing Wuhan-strain SARS-CoV-2 spike. The sample belongs to a study of Ad26.COV2.S vaccination and SARS-CoV-2 variants. General study results and limits: It was reported that spike-specific CD8+ and CD4+ T cell responses were substantially broad after vaccination.

V lost 6 bases, J lost 1 base, and 9 bases lay in between. The CDR3 is 13 amino acids. Assay: immunoSEQ multiplex PCR; the TCRdb copy retains only in-frame clones and omits some. The repertoire holds some 640,000 clones, 70% to 90% seen once, with about 1.5% in the top ten. V is TRBV12-3 or TRBV12-4 and J is TRBJ1-1, with D unresolved. Here the sequenced sample was peripheral blood, taken in a trial of Ad26.COV2.S vaccine versus placebo. This clonotype was sampled from a person between 18 and 60 years old who received the Ad26.COV2.S COVID-19 vaccine or a placebo. CDR3 protein: CASRTLGNTEAFF. Written as DNA, the CDR3 is TGTGCCAGCAGGACCCTGGGGAACACTGAAGCTTTCTTT.